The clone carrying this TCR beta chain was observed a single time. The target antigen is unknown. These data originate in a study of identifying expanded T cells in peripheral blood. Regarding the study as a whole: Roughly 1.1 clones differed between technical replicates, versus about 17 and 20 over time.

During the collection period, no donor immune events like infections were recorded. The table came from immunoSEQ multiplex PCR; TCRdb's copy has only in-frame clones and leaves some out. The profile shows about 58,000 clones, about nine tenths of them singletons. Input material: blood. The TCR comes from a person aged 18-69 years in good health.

The CDR3 reads CASSQSWAEAYEQYF. The CDR3 bases are TGTGCCAGCAGCCAGAGCTGGGCGGAAGCCTACGAGCAGTACTTC. The chain combines TRBV6-5 with TRBJ2-7; D not resolved. Between the trimmed V and J ends, which lost 6 bases and 2 bases, there was a span of 17 bases. Germline assignment: CDR1 MNHEY and CDR2 SVGAGI. The CDR3 is 15 amino acids.